These 15 T cell receptor beta chains were all obtained from the same sample, sequenced in a study of blood T cells in healthy people across ages. Primed by a sample-barcoded 5' primer and a J-beta primer mix, a second PCR proceeded for roughly 6 to 12 cycles. TCRdb re-called the 5' RACE reads with MiXCR, one entry per CDR3 protein. The sample consists of 350,000 to 450,000 distinct CDR3 sequences, roughly half of them appearing once. The sample was blood. The receptor set was obtained from a man aged 55 to 70 in good health.

Concerning this clonotype itself: One end of the junction does not line up with germline, which may come from a read error. DNA for the CDR3: TGTGCCAGCAACGTAGTTGGGACTAGTATCGTCCATGAGCGGTTCTTC. This sequence encodes CASNVVGTSIVHERFF. The J gene is TRBJ2-1, the V gene TRBV9; 8 nucleotides agree with TRBD2. This CDR3 comprises 16 residues. Germline values: CDR1 SGDLS, CDR2 YYNGEE.

The rearrangement links TRBV7-2 to TRBJ2-5; 7 bases fit TRBD1. The tail of the sequence fits TRBJ2-7 better, so the J call may be wrong. The CDR3 has 15 residues. Germline loops: CDR1 SGHTA, CDR2 FQGNSA. DNA of the CDR3: TGTGCCAGCAGCTCTGTGACAGGGCCTATTGGCGAGCAGTACTTC. As protein: CASSSVTGPIGEQYF.

The chain is built from TRBV15 and TRBJ1-2; 7 bases agree with TRBD1. Germline V gene data show CDR1 as LNHNV and CDR2 as YYDKDF (reference sequence). V lost 0 bases and J lost 5; bases outside the gene matches: 3. This CDR3 comprises 14 residues. In nucleotides, the CDR3 is TGTGCCACCAGCAGAGATAGGGACAGTTATGGCTACACCTTC. It translates to CATSRDRDSYGYTF.

As concerns this clonotype: A much larger clonotype is one base distant, so this may be a read error. This CDR3 is CATSGDGPNTGRGLAKNIQYF. The CDR3 bases are TGTGCCACCAGCGGAGATGGGCCTAATACAGGGAGGGGGTTGGCCAAAAACATTCAGTACTTC. The chain uses TRBV15 and TRBJ2-7; a possible D gene is TRBD2 (7 bases). The closer fit of TRBJ2-4 to the DNA end suggests the J call may be wrong. There are 21 residues in the CDR3. Germline V lookup: CDR1 LNHNV, CDR2 YYDKDF (reference sequence).

The chain combines TRBV20-1 with TRBJ2-1; D may match TRBD1 or TRBD2 (5 bases each). CDR1 and CDR2 (germline): DFQATT, SNEGSKA (reference sequence). This CDR3 has 15 residues. V lost 1 base and J lost 2, with 12 bases in between. CDR3 nucleotides: TGCAGTGCTAGAGGGGGGACCCCCCCCTACAATGAGCAGTTCTTC. It specifies CSARGGTPPYNEQFF.

A word on this clonotype: A single base separates this from a much larger clone, so it may be a read error. The rearrangement uses TRBV20-1 and TRBJ2-3, with 7 bases aligning to TRBD2. Germline CDR1 reads DFQATT; CDR2 reads SNEGSKA (reference sequence). The CDR3 length is 13 residues. The junction had 6 bases not matched to a gene; V was cut back by 5 bases and J by 4 bases. The CDR3 DNA follows: TGCAGTGCTTTCGACCGGGGGGCAGATACGCAGTATTTT. It yields the protein CSAFDRGADTQYF.

CDR3 nucleotide sequence: TGTGCCGTAGGGAACGGGTACGAGCAGTACTTC. Its protein product is CAVGNGYEQYF. V usage is TRBV6-6 and J usage is TRBJ2-7; D unresolved. Trimming left V 11 bases short and J 4 bases short, with 12 bases between. Germline V gives CDR1 MNHNY, CDR2 SVGAGI (reference sequence). The CDR3 length is 11 residues.

The chain carries TRBV12-3 or TRBV12-4 and TRBJ2-7; D possibly uses TRBD1 or TRBD2 (5 bases each). The CDR3 contains 16 residues. Between the trimmed V and J ends, which lost 1 base and 1 base, there was a span of 14 bases. CDR3 DNA sequence: TGTGCCAGCAGTTTAGTGGGGACGGGAAAATCCTACGAGCAGTACTTC. It translates to CASSLVGTGKSYEQYF.

Notes on this clonotype: A much larger clone lies a single base off, so this may be a read error. This chain connects TRBV7-3 to TRBJ2-3; TRBD2 matches at 10 bases. Germline V gene lookup returns CDR1 SGHTA and CDR2 FQGTGA. The CDR3 runs 13 residues. CDR3 region: CTSSLAGGDTQYF. The CDR3 region has the DNA TGTACCAGCAGCTTAGCGGGAGGAGATACGCAGTATTTT.

The chain is built from TRBV10-3 and TRBJ2-5, with a possible D match to TRBD1 (6 bases). This CDR3 has 14 amino acids. Germline V CDR1 and CDR2: ENHRY, SYGVKD. Trimming removed 6 bases from V and 2 bases from J, with 13 bases in between. The CDR3 sequence is CAISSSGAQETQYF. The DNA of the CDR3 is TGTGCCATCAGCTCCTCAGGGGCGCAAGAGACCCAGTACTTC.

In its sample, this clonotype was seen a few times. CDR3 sequence reads: CASQTSGSVEQYF. In nucleotides, the CDR3 is TGTGCCAGTCAGACTAGCGGGAGCGTTGAGCAGTACTTC. The J gene is TRBJ2-7, the V gene TRBV4-2; 12 nucleotides agree with TRBD2. Germline V CDR1 and CDR2: LGHNA, YNFKEQ. The CDR3 is 13 residues long. J was trimmed by 7 bases and V by 9 bases; bases with no gene match: 7.

On this clonotype: A clone one base away is much larger, so this may be a read error. CDR3 in DNA: TGTGCCAGCTCACACCGGACAGGGTTACACAATGAGCAGTACTTC. It translates to CASSHRTGLHNEQYF. This chain uses TRBV18 with TRBJ2-7; TRBD1 matches 8 bases. The J segment lost 7 bases and the V segment lost 4 bases, leaving 12 bases of the junction unmatched. Germline V lookup: CDR1 KGHSH, CDR2 LQKENI. The CDR3 runs 15 residues.

This clonotype was observed a few times. The chain recombines TRBV20-1 with TRBJ2-7; D not resolved. V shed 2 bases and J shed 0 bases, with 11 bases lying between them. CDR1 and CDR2 from the germline V gene are DFQATT and SNEGSKA (reference sequence). The CDR3 is made up of 14 amino acids. The CDR3: CSARWQLSSYEQYF. DNA for the CDR3: TGCAGTGCTAGATGGCAGCTCAGCTCCTACGAGCAGTACTTC.

V is TRBV20-1 and J is TRBJ2-7; the D gene is possibly TRBD2 (7 bases). CDR1 is DFQATT and CDR2 is SNEGSKA in the germline V gene (reference sequence). The CDR3 extends over 16 amino acids. Trimming removed 0 bases from V and 0 bases from J, with 15 bases in between. CDR3 protein: CSARDPWGGPSYEQYF. As DNA, the CDR3 is TGCAGTGCTAGAGACCCATGGGGGGGCCCCTCCTACGAGCAGTACTTC.

The chain joins TRBV6-5 to TRBJ2-5; the D call may be TRBD1 or TRBD2 (7 bases each). V gave up 2 bases and J gave up 5 bases, with 21 bases separating them. Per germline, CDR1 MNHEY and CDR2 SVGAGI. CDR3 length: 17 residues. The DNA of the CDR3 is TGTGCCAGCAGTTACCATTCCCAGGGAGGGGGCCTGGAGACCCAGTACTTC. Residues: CASSYHSQGGGLETQYF.